What follows is one T cell receptor (beta chain) and its context. Its antigen remains undetermined. Base qualities are not at hand, and no much larger clone is one base apart. The collaborating institutions used their own protocols to collect whole blood in K2EDTA tubes. For TCRbeta analysis, collaborators shipped samples in one of three forms: frozen whole blood, isolated PBMCs, or DNA extracted from either of those sample types. TCRbeta CDR3 regions were amplified from genomic DNA by means of the immunoSEQ Assay, a bias-controlled multiplex PCR. Per the original workflow: Nucleated cell counts per sample were estimated from amplification of reference gene primers within the assay. To quantify the absolute abundance of each unique TCRbeta CDR3 rearrangement, sequence reads were collapsed and filtered. For each sample, productive Simpson clonality was calculated as the square root of Simpson's diversity index across productive rearrangements. Sourced from immuneACCESS, this table was stored by TCRdb with only in-frame sequences that have V and J called. A share of the clones is absent; for the studies checked, an unresolved V gene accounts for under half, and the remainder has no known explanation. That table supplies the V and J calls and clone size; D and trimming were determined from the DNA. The sample table shows 200,000 to 250,000 clones, and approximately 85% are seen once. About 0.93% of the sample lies in the top ten.

The data stem from a study of blood T cell repertoires in COVID-19 (dated by TCRdb to the early 2020s). Looking at the study overall: Collaborator samples came from the United States, Italy and Spain and covered acute and convalescent phases of COVID-19. A freely available public database, intended as a resource for researchers studying the immune response to SARS-CoV-2, is where the repertoires were released. The material from the prospective study consisted of cDNA or gDNA derived from T cells, B-cell-depleted T cells, or PBMCs. The samples were drawn from the first 160 participants of the ongoing ImmuneRACE study and from 1,254 subjects provided by 6 global collaborators. Deeply sampled blood TCRbeta repertoires from subjects exposed to, actively infected with, or recovered from COVID-19 were included in the dataset. A de-identified subject ID, COVID-19 status, age in years and sex were almost always included in the sample metadata. HLA class I and class II types, where available, came from metadata supplied by the sample provider rather than from assay-based typing. The research as a whole found: The quantity of clinical and demographic metadata differed by source and by participant and was supplied without curation.

The CDR3 numbers 17 residues from cysteine through phenylalanine. The only DNA kept is the CDR3, 51 bases in frame from the first base. V has 0 bases trimmed and J has 6 bases trimmed; junction bases matching no gene number 15. The germline V gene provides CDR1 SQVTM and CDR2 ANQGSEA. The material sequenced was peripheral blood. The rearrangement combines TRBV29-1 with TRBJ2-3, with 7 junctional bases fitting TRBD1. The clonotype comes from a man aged 40-49 years with acute or convalescent COVID-19. The DNA reads TGCAGCGTTGAAGAGGTCCGGGACAGTCAAGGTTGGGATACGCAGTATTTT. This codes for CSVEEVRDSQGWDTQYF.